This passage covers 15 T cell receptor beta chains from one sample sequenced in a study of shared clonotypes between healthy human individuals. TCRdb's copy holds only in-frame clones and misses some; the assay was immunoSEQ multiplex PCR. The sample has 2 million to 2.5 million clones, approximately 94% seen once. Source material: naive CD4+ T cells sorted from blood. Subset defined: CD45RA+ positively selected. These receptor sequences come from a man between 18 and 29 years old in good health.

Only one count was recorded for this clone. The chain uses TRBV18 and TRBJ2-3; D gene uncertain. V gave up 5 bases and J gave up 0 bases, with 6 bases separating them. The germline V gene has CDR1 KGHSH and CDR2 LQKENI. The CDR3 length is 13 residues. The CDR3 is CASSTYSTDTQYF. The CDR3, as DNA: TGTGCCAGCTCAACATATAGCACAGATACGCAGTATTTT.

The chain links TRBV27 to TRBJ1-5; tentatively, D is TRBD1 (5 bases). Germline V gives CDR1 MNHEY, CDR2 SMNVEV (reference sequence). V was trimmed by 5 bases and J by 4 bases, leaving 15 bases between them. The CDR3 consists of 15 residues. The CDR3 bases are TGTGCCAGCAGTGGTTTCGGGGGATTGAATCAGCCCCAGCATTTT. Translation gives CASSGFGGLNQPQHF.

The chain joins TRBV6-1 to TRBJ2-3; TRBD2 matches at 11 bases. The V and J ends lost 3 bases and 5 bases, in that order; junction bases with no gene match: 7. This CDR3 spans 16 amino acids. Germline V lookup: CDR1 MNHNS, CDR2 SASEGT. The DNA of the CDR3 is TGTGCCAGCAGTGAGGCTAGCGGGGGGCCCATAGATACGCAGTATTTT. Protein sequence: CASSEASGGPIDTQYF.

This clone came up once. This chain joins TRBV5-1 and TRBJ1-5; no clear D gene. This CDR3 spans 14 amino acids. Germline CDR1 reads SGHRS; CDR2 reads YFSETQ. Trimming stripped 0 bases from V and 6 bases from J, with 10 bases between. The DNA for the CDR3 is TGCGCCAGCAGCTTGGAGGCAAGTGGTCAGCCCCAGCATTTT. Amino acids: CASSLEASGQPQHF.

In DNA form, the CDR3 reads TGCGCCAGCAGCTTGGCCGGCACCACGAACACTGAAGCTTTCTTT. It is translated as CASSLAGTTNTEAFF. This chain connects TRBV5-1 to TRBJ1-1; D is uncertain. Per germline, CDR1 SGHRS and CDR2 YFSETQ. The CDR3 has 15 residues. The V and J ends lost 0 bases and 1 base respectively, with 10 bases between them.

The V gene is TRBV7-2, the J gene TRBJ2-7; D is possibly TRBD2 (7 bases). The CDR3 is 15 amino acids. Trimming removed 8 bases at V and 4 bases at J, with 21 bases between. Germline assignment: CDR1 SGHTA and CDR2 FQGNSA. The CDR3 DNA reads as TGTGCCAGCTCCCTAGGGGGAGGGACCCCTTACGAGCAGTACTTC. Protein sequence: CASSLGGGTPYEQYF. Looking up the rest from reference TRBV7-2 and TRBJ2-7 gives the full variable domain: GAGVSQSPSNKVTEKGKDVELRCDPISGHTALYWYRQSLGQGLEFLIYFQGNSAPDKSGLPSDRFSAERTGGSVSTLTIQRTQQEDSAVYLCASSLGGGTPYEQYFGPGTRLTVT.

This chain connects TRBV7-2 to TRBJ2-5; D gene unclear. Trimming cost V 3 bases and J 4 bases, with 15 bases left between them. The CDR3 loop spans 15 amino acids. The germline gives CDR1 SGHTA, CDR2 FQGNSA. Here the CDR3 reads CASSFESRWPETQYF. The DNA for the CDR3 is TGTGCCAGCAGCTTCGAGTCGAGGTGGCCAGAGACCCAGTACTTC.

This rearrangement joins TRBV29-1 to TRBJ2-1, with 7 bases matching TRBD1. This CDR3 comprises 14 residues. Germline V lookup: CDR1 SQVTM, CDR2 ANQGSEA. The junction had 9 bases not matched to a gene; V was cut back by 4 bases and J by 6 bases. CDR3 DNA: TGCAGCGTTGTTGAGGGGGCGCTACCCAATGAGCAGTTCTTC. It codes for CSVVEGALPNEQFF.

Regarding this clone: The same CDR3 arises from other DNA sequences in this sample as well. This rearrangement joins TRBV19 to TRBJ1-6; TRBD1 agrees at 10 bases. The germline gives CDR1 LNHDA, CDR2 SQIVND (reference sequence). The V gene end was trimmed by 3 bases and the J gene end by 8 bases; junction bases not matched to a gene: 4. CDR3 length: 15 residues. The CDR3 nucleotides are TGTGCCAGTAGTATTGCCGGGACAGGGGATTCACCCCTCCACTTT. Its translation is CASSIAGTGDSPLHF.

This CDR3 is CASGVGGNTEAFF. The CDR3 DNA follows: TGTGCCAGCGGCGTCGGTGGAAACACTGAAGCTTTCTTT. The chain joins TRBV7-3 to TRBJ1-1; D call uncertain. Looked up from germline, CDR1 is SGHTA and CDR2 is FQGTGA. The V end lost 8 bases, the J end lost 2 bases, and 12 bases lay between the germline ends. This CDR3 has 13 residues. Full variable domain (remainder filled in from reference TRBV7-3 and TRBJ1-1): GAGVSQTPSNKVTEKGKYVELRCDPISGHTALYWYRQSLGQGPEFLIYFQGTGAADDSGLPNDRFFAVRPEGSVSTLKIQRTERGDSAVYLCASGVGGNTEAFFGQGTRLTVV.

The chain employs TRBV9 and TRBJ2-7, with 9 bases that match TRBD2. The germline V gene encodes CDR1 SGDLS and CDR2 YYNGEE. This CDR3 contains 18 residues. The V gene end was trimmed by 0 bases and the J gene end by 2 bases; junction bases not matched to a gene: 12. CDR3 protein: CASSVGPSGSGGPYEQYF. The CDR3 bases are TGTGCCAGCAGCGTAGGCCCCTCGGGTAGCGGGGGACCCTACGAGCAGTACTTC.

V is TRBV28 and J is TRBJ1-2, with D perhaps matching TRBD1 (5 bases). The CDR3 length is 16 residues. Trimming cost V 3 bases and J 4 bases, with 18 bases left between them. Germline V gene lookup returns CDR1 MDHEN and CDR2 SYDVKM. In DNA form, the CDR3 reads TGTGCCAGCAGTTTTATGGAGCGAGGGGCGACCTATGGCTACACCTTC. Amino acids: CASSFMERGATYGYTF.

The chain joins TRBV18 to TRBJ2-7; 9 bases align to TRBD2. Germline values: CDR1 KGHSH, CDR2 LQKENI. V was pared by 6 bases and J by 2 bases, with 8 bases of the junction left unmatched. The CDR3 covers 15 residues. The CDR3 region is CASSREAGGPYEQYF. In DNA form, the CDR3 reads TGTGCCAGCTCGCGTGAAGCGGGAGGCCCCTACGAGCAGTACTTC.

The chain has TRBV18 and TRBJ2-1, with TRBD2 matching over 8 bases. This CDR3 spans 18 amino acids. Germline CDR1 KGHSH, CDR2 LQKENI. The J segment lost 1 base and the V segment lost 3 bases, leaving 11 bases of the junction unmatched. CDR3 in DNA: TGTGCCAGCTCACCTCTTCGTAGCGGGAACTCTTCCTACAATGAGCAGTTCTTC. Its protein product is CASSPLRSGNSSYNEQFF.

This chain joins TRBV19 and TRBJ2-5, with D possibly being TRBD2 (5 bases). Germline loops: CDR1 LNHDA, CDR2 SQIVND (reference sequence). This CDR3 is built from 13 residues. The V and J ends lost 4 bases and 2 bases respectively, with 8 bases between them. CDR3 residues: CASSRGLQETQYF. CDR3 in DNA: TGTGCCAGTAGTAGAGGACTTCAAGAGACCCAGTACTTC.